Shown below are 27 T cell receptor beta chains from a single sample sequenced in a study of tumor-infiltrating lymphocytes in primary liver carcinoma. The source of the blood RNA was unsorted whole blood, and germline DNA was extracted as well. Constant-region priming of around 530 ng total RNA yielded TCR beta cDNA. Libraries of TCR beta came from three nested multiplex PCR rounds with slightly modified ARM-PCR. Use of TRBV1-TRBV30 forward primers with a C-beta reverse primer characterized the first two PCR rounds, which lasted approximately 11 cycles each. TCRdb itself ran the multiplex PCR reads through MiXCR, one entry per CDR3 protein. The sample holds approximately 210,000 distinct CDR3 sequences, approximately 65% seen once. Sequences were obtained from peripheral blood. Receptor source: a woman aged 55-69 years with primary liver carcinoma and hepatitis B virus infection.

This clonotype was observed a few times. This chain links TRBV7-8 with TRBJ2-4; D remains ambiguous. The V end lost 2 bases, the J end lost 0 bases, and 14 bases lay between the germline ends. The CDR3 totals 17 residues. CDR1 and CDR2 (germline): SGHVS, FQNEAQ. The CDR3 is CASSLLRASAAKNIQYF. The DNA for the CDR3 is TGTGCCAGCAGCTTATTACGCGCCAGTGCAGCCAAAAACATTCAGTACTTC.

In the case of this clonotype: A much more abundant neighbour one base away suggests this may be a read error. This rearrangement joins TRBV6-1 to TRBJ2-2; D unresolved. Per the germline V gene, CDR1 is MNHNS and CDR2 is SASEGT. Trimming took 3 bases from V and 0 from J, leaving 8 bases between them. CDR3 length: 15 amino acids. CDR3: CASSEHCANTGELFF. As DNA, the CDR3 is TGTGCCAGCAGTGAGCACTGCGCGAACACCGGGGAGCTGTTTTTT.

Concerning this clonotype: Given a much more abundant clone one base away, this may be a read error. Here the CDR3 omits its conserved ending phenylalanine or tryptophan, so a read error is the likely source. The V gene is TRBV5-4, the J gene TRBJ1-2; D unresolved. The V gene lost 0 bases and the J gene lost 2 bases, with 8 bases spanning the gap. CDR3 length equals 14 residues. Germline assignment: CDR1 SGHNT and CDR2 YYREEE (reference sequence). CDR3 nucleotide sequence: TGTGCCAGCAGCTTGGATCGGGCCAACTATGGCTACACCTCC. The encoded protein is CASSLDRANYGYTS.

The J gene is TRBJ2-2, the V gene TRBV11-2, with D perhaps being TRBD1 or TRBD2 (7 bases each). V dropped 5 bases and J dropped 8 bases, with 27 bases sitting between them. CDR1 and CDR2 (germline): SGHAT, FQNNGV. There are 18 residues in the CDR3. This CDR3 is CASSTFRPGQMGGGELFF. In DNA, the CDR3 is TGTGCCAGCAGCACATTCCGTCCGGGACAGATGGGGGGGGGGGAGCTGTTTTTT.

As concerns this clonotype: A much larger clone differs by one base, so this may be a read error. As DNA, the CDR3 is TGTGCCAGCAGCACCCCCACTAGCGGGAGTTTGTTTGATGAGCAGTACTTC. Protein product: CASSTPTSGSLFDEQYF. The chain joins TRBV5-4 to TRBJ2-1, with 11 bases identical to TRBD2. The DNA end is more similar to TRBJ2-7, so the J call may be wrong. This CDR3 is built from 17 residues. From germline, CDR1 is SGHNT and CDR2 YYREEE (reference sequence).

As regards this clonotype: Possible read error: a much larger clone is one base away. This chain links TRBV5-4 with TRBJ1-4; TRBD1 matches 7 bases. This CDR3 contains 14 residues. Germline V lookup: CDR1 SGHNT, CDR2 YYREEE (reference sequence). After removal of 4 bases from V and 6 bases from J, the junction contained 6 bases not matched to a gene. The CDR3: CASSPVQGYEKLFF. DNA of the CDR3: TGTGCCAGCAGCCCGGTACAGGGGTATGAAAAACTGTTTTTT.

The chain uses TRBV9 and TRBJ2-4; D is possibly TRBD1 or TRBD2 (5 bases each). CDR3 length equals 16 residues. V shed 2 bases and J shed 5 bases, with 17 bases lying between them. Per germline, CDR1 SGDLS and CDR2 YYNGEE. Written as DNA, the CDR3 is TGTGCCAGCAGCGTTAGGGTGGGGGACGGACAAAACATTCAGTACTTC. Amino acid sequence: CASSVRVGDGQNIQYF. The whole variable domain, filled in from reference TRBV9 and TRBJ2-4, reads DSGVTQTPKHLITATGQRVTLRCSPRSGDLSVYWYQQSLDQGLQFLIQYYNGEERAKGNILERFSAQQFPDLHSELNLSSLELGDSALYFCASSVRVGDGQNIQYFGAGTRLSVL.

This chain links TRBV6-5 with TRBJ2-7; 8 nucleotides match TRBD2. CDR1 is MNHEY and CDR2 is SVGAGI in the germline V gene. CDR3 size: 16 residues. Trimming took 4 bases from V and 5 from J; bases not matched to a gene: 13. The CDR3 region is CASSSNLRGGGNEQYF. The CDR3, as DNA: TGTGCCAGCAGTTCAAATCTCCGGGGGGGGGGGAACGAGCAGTACTTC.

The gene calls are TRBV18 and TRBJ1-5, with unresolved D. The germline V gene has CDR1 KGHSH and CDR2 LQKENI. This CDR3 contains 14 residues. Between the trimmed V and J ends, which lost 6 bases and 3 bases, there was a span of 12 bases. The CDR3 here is CASSLGSNNQPQHF. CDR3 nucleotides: TGTGCCAGCTCCCTCGGGTCGAACAATCAGCCCCAGCATTTT.

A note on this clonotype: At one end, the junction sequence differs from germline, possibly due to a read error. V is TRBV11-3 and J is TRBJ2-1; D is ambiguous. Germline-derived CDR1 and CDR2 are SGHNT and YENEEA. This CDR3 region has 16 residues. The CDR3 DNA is TGCGCCAGCAGCTTAGACCCCAGGAACTCCTACAATGAGCAGTTCTTC. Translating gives CASSLDPRNSYNEQFF. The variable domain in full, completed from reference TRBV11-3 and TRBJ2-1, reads EAGVVQSPRYKIIEKKQPVAFWCNPISGHNTLYWYLQNLGQGPELLIRYENEEAVDDSQLPKDRFSAERLKGVDSTLKIQPAELGDSAVYLCASSLDPRNSYNEQFFGPGTRLTVL.

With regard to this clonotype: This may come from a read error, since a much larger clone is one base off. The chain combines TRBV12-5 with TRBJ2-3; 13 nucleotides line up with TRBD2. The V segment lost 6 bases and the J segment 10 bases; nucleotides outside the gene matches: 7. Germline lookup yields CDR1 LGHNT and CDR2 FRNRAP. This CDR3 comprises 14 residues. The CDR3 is CASGLGTSGEAQYF. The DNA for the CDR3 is TGTGCTAGTGGCCTCGGGACTAGCGGGGAGGCGCAGTATTTT. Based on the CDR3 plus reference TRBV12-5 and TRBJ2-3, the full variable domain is DARVTQTPRHKVTEMGQEVTMRCQPILGHNTVFWYRQTMMQGLELLAYFRNRAPLDDSGMPKDRFSAEMPDATLATLKIQPSEPRDSAVYFCASGLGTSGEAQYFGPGTRLTVL.

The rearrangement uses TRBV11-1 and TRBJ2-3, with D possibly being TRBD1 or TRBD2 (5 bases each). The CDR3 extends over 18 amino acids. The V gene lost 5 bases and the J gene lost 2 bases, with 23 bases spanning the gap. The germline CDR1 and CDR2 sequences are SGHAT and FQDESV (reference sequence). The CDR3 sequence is CASSPRSRGSYLTDTQYF. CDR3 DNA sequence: TGTGCCAGCAGCCCACGGTCGAGGGGTTCCTATCTCACAGATACGCAGTATTTT.

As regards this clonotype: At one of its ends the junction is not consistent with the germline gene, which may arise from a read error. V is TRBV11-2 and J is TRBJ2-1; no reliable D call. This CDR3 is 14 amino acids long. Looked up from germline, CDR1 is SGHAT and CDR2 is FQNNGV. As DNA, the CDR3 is TGTGCCAGTAGCTTAGACGCAGAGTTCAATGAGCAGTTATTC. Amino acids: CASSLDAEFNEQLF.

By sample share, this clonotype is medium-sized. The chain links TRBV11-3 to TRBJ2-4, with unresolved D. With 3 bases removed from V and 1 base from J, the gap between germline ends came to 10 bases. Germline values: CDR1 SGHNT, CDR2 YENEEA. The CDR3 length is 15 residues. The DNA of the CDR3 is TGTGCCAGCAGCTTGGAAGGGCCGGCCAAAAACATTCAGTACTTC. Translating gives CASSLEGPAKNIQYF.

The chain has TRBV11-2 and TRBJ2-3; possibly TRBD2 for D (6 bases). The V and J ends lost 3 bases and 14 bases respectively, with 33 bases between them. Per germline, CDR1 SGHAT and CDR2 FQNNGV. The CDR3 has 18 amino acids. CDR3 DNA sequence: TGTGCCAGCAGCTTTGGGTCATGGGTAGCGGAGAGCACAGATGCGCTGTATTTT. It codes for CASSFGSWVAESTDALYF. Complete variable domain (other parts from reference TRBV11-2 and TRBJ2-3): EAGVAQSPRYKIIEKRQSVAFWCNPISGHATLYWYQQILGQGPKLLIQFQNNGVVDDSQLPKDRFSAERLKGVDSTLKIQPAKLEDSAVYLCASSFGSWVAESTDALYFGPGTRLTVL.

This chain's CDR3 is CASSYKPSGSYEQYF. In nucleotides, the CDR3 is TGTGCCAGCAGTTATAAGCCTAGCGGCTCCTACGAGCAGTACTTC. The gene calls are TRBV6-2 or TRBV6-3 and TRBJ2-7, with TRBD2 identical over 7 bases. The CDR3 runs 15 residues. Germline lookup yields CDR1 MNHEY and CDR2 SVGEGT. V shed 3 bases, J shed 0 bases, and the junction held 5 bases outside the gene matches.

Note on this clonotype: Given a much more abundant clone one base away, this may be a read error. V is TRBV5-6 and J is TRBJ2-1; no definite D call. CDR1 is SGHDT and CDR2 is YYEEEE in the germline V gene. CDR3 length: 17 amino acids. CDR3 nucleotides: TGTGCCAGCAGCTCCCTAAGTAAGACCCGTTCCTCCAATGAGCAGTTCTTC. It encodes CASSSLSKTRSSNEQFF.

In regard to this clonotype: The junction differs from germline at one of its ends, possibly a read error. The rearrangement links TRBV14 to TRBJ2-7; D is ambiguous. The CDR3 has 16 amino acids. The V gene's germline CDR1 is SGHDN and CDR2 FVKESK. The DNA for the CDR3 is TGTGCCATCAGCCAAGATCTGGCAGGTGCCTCCTACGAGCAGTACTTC. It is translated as CAISQDLAGASYEQYF.

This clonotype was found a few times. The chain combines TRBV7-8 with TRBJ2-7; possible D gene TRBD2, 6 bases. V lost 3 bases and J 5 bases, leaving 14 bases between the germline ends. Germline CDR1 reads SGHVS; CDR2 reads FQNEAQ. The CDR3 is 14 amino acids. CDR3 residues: CASSLGGMRNEQYF. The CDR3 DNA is TGTGCCAGCAGCTTGGGCGGGATGAGGAACGAGCAGTACTTC.

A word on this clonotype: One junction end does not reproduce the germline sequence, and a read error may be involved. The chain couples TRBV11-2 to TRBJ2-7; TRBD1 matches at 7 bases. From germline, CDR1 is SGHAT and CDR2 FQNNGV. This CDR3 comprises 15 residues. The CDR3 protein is CASSIDLQGDGEQYF. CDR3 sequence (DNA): TGTGCTAGCAGCATAGATTTGCAGGGGGATGGCGAGCAGTACTTC.

The CDR3 region has the DNA TGTGCCATCAGTGGACAGGGGGCCCCCACAGATACGCAGTATTTT. Translation: CAISGQGAPTDTQYF. V and J are TRBV10-3 and TRBJ2-3; 10 bases map to TRBD1. This CDR3 contains 15 residues. V shed 4 bases and J 2 bases; nucleotides not matched to a gene: 3. Germline values: CDR1 ENHRY, CDR2 SYGVKD.

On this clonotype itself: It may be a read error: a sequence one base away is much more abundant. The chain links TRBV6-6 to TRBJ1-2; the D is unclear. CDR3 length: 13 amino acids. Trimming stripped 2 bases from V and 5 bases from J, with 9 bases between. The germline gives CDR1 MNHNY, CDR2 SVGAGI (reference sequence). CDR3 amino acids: CASSYREVYGYTF. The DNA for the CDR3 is TGTGCCAGCAGTTACAGGGAGGTTTATGGCTACACCTTC.

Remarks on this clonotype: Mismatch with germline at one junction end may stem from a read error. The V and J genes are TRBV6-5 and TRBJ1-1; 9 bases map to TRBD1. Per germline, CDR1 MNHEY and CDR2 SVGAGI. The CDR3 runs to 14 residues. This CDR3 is CTSRRDRANTEAFF. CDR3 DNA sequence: TGTACCAGCAGGCGGGACAGGGCCAACACTGAAGCTTTCTTT.

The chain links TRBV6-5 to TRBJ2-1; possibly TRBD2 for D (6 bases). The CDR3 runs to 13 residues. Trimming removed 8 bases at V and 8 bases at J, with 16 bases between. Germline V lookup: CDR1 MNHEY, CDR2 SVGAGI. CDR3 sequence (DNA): TGTGCCAGCGGCCACAGACTAGACGATGAGCAGTTCTTC. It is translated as CASGHRLDDEQFF.

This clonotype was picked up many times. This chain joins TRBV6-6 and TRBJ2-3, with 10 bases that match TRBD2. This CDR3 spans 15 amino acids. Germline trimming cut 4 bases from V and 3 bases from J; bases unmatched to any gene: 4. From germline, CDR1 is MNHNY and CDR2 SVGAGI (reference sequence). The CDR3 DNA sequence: TGTGCCAGCAGTTTGAGCGGGAGGGGAACAGATACGCAGTATTTT. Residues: CASSLSGRGTDTQYF.

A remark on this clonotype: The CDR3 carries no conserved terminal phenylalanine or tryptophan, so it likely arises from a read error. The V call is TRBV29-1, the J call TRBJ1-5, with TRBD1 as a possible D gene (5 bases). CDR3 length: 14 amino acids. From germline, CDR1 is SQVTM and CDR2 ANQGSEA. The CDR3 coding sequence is TGCAGCATTGAAGTTGGGGGTCTGAATCAGCCCCAGCATTCT. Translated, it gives CSIEVGGLNQPQHS.

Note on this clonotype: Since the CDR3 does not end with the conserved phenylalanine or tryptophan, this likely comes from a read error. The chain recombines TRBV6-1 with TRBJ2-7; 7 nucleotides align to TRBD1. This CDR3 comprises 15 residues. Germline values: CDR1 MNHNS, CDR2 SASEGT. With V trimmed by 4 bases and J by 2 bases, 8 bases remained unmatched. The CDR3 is CASSVRDSGPYEQYY. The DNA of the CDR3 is TGTGCCAGCAGTGTCCGGGACAGTGGACCCTACGAGCAGTACTAC.